These 8 T cell receptor beta chains share one sample of origin, sequenced in a study of blood T cells in healthy people across ages. Primed by a sample-barcoded 5' primer and a J-beta primer mix, a second PCR proceeded for 7 to 11 cycles. From the 5' RACE reads, TCRdb called clonotypes with MiXCR, one entry per CDR3 protein. In the table there are some 900,000 distinct CDR3 sequences, around 46% of which are singletons. Specimen: blood. The receptor set was obtained from a man between 25 and 39 years old in good health.

This clonotype occurred a few times. The CDR3: CASSFFEEPTDTQYF. In nucleotides, the CDR3 is TGTGCCAGCAGTTTTTTTGAGGAGCCCACAGATACGCAGTATTTT. The chain couples TRBV27 to TRBJ2-3; no reliable D call. Trimming stripped 3 bases from V and 2 bases from J, with 12 bases between. The length of the CDR3 is 15 residues. The V gene's germline CDR1 is MNHEY and CDR2 SMNVEV (reference sequence).

The chain is built from TRBV4-1 and TRBJ1-4; D is ambiguous. V dropped 0 bases and J dropped 6 bases, with 8 bases sitting between them. From germline, CDR1 is MGHRA and CDR2 YSYEKL. The CDR3 length is 14 residues. This chain's CDR3 is CASSQERADEKLFF. For the CDR3, the DNA is TGCGCCAGCAGCCAAGAGAGGGCGGATGAAAAACTGTTTTTT.

The chain uses TRBV6-1 and TRBJ2-5, with 8 bases identical to TRBD2. The CDR3 covers 13 residues. Germline-derived CDR1 and CDR2 are MNHNS and SASEGT. V was clipped by 6 bases and J by 9 bases; unmatched bases: 9. The CDR3 region has the DNA TGTGCCAGCAGCCAACTAGCGGCGGCGGCCCAGTACTTC. It specifies CASSQLAAAAQYF.

The chain joins TRBV27 to TRBJ2-1; D is perhaps TRBD2 (5 bases). CDR1 is MNHEY, CDR2 SMNVEV, per germline (reference sequence). The CDR3 is 16 amino acids. The V gene lost 0 bases and the J gene lost 2 bases, with 11 bases spanning the gap. In nucleotides, the CDR3 is TGTGCCAGCAGTTTATCGGTCGTCGGGGCCTACAATGAGCAGTTCTTC. Its protein product is CASSLSVVGAYNEQFF.

A note on this clonotype: Germline is not matched at one junction end, which may reflect a read error. The chain employs TRBV25-1 and TRBJ1-2; D is unresolved. From germline, CDR1 is MGHDK and CDR2 SYGVNS. The CDR3 totals 12 residues. CDR3 nucleotide sequence: TGTGCCAGCAGTGAATACGGCAATGGCCACACCTTC. Its translation: CASSEYGNGHTF.

The table lists this clonotype with a few counts. The rearrangement joins TRBV6-1 to TRBJ2-1, with TRBD1 identical over 7 bases. Germline CDR1 is MNHNS and CDR2 is SASEGT. The CDR3 is made up of 13 amino acids. J gave up 9 bases and V 2 bases, and 4 bases lay outside the gene matches. CDR3: CASSETGEGEQFF. The CDR3 bases are TGTGCCAGCAGTGAAACAGGGGAAGGTGAGCAGTTCTTC.

This clonotype was counted at least ten times. This chain uses TRBV9 with TRBJ1-4; 7 nucleotides match TRBD1. The CDR3 runs to 15 residues. V lost 0 bases, J lost 8 bases, and 7 bases stayed unmatched. CDR1 and CDR2 from the germline V gene are SGDLS and YYNGEE. CDR3 sequence (DNA): TGTGCCAGCAGCGTAGGCGGGACAGATTGGGAAAAACTGTTTTTT. Translation: CASSVGGTDWEKLFF.

The rearrangement joins TRBV20-1 to TRBJ2-5, with no clear D. CDR3 length equals 12 residues. V was pared by 4 bases and J by 4 bases, with 10 bases between. Germline V gene data show CDR1 as DFQATT and CDR2 as SNEGSKA (reference sequence). CDR3 region: CSAIPDLETQYF. The CDR3 nucleotides are TGCAGTGCTATTCCGGATCTAGAGACCCAGTACTTC.